These 22 T cell receptor beta chains originate from one sample sequenced in a study of identifying expanded T cells in peripheral blood. Assay used: immunoSEQ multiplex PCR; TCRdb lists only in-frame clones, some missing. The sample lists some 72,000 clones; roughly 90% were seen once. Sequenced: blood. The receptors originated from a person aged 18 to 69 in good health.

The count of this clone is one. The V and J genes are TRBV28 and TRBJ1-4; D might be TRBD1 (5 bases). Germline values: CDR1 MDHEN, CDR2 SYDVKM. The CDR3 runs to 14 residues. The germline V and J ends were trimmed by 6 bases and 4 bases, with 12 bases remaining between them. The CDR3 nucleotides are TGTGCCAGCAGATGGGGGGGGAATAATGAAAAACTGTTTTTT. Residues: CASRWGGNNEKLFF.

The rearrangement links TRBV7-2 to TRBJ2-1; the D gene is possibly TRBD1 (6 bases). The CDR3 has 16 amino acids. V lost 5 bases to trimming and J lost 9 bases, with 23 bases between them. Germline V CDR1 and CDR2: SGHTA, FQGNSA. CDR3 in amino acids: CASSRGTYRDTSEQFF. CDR3 in DNA: TGTGCCAGCAGCCGCGGAACCTACAGGGACACCAGTGAGCAGTTCTTC.

The chain carries TRBV11-3 and TRBJ2-7; 12 nucleotides match TRBD2. Germline V gene sequence: CDR1 SGHNT, CDR2 YENEEA. V was clipped by 9 bases and J by 4 bases; unmatched bases: 7. The CDR3 totals 14 residues. The CDR3: CARRTSGESYEQYF. CDR3 DNA: TGTGCCAGGCGGACTAGCGGGGAATCGTACGAGCAGTACTTC.

The gene calls are TRBV6-5 and TRBJ2-1; no reliable D call. This CDR3 is 11 amino acids long. CDR1 MNHEY and CDR2 SVGAGI come from the germline V gene. V was trimmed by 7 bases and J by 5 bases, leaving 6 bases between them. CDR3 DNA: TGTGCCAGCACCAGAGACAATGAGCAGTTCTTC. It is translated as CASTRDNEQFF.

The chain links TRBV19 to TRBJ2-2; D unclear. The CDR3 length is 12 residues. CDR1 LNHDA and CDR2 SQIVND come from the germline V gene (reference sequence). Trimming pared 9 bases from V and 5 bases from J, leaving 10 bases between. CDR3 DNA sequence: TGTGCCAGCATTGGGTGGACCGGGGAGCTGTTTTTT. Translation gives CASIGWTGELFF. Combining the CDR3 with reference TRBV19 and TRBJ2-2 gives the whole variable domain DGGITQSPKYLFRKEGQNVTLSCEQNLNHDAMYWYRQDPGQGLRLIYYSQIVNDFQKGDIAEGYSVSREKKESFPLTVTSAQKNPTAFYLCASIGWTGELFFGEGSRLTVL.

CDR3 sequence (DNA): TGTGCCAGCAGTTTAGGCCCTGAAGCTTTCTTT. This gives the protein CASSLGPEAFF. The V gene is TRBV5-4, the J gene TRBJ1-1, with no clear D. V was shortened by 5 bases and J by 6 bases, with 8 bases between the two germline ends. The CDR3 totals 11 residues. Germline CDR1 reads SGHNT; CDR2 reads YYREEE (reference sequence).

Comments on this clone: A junction end diverges from the germline sequence, so it may reflect a read error. The rearrangement uses TRBV7-7 and TRBJ2-5; TRBD1 might be the D (6 bases). Germline V lookup: CDR1 SSHAT, CDR2 FNYEAQ (reference sequence). This CDR3 spans 13 amino acids. The CDR3 here is CASSRDRSETQYF. In nucleotides, the CDR3 is TGTGCTAGCAGCAGAGACAGGTCAGAGACCCAGTACTTC.

The CDR3 DNA is TGTGCCGGGGAAGCTTCCTCCGGGGAGACCCAGTACTTC. Residues: CAGEASSGETQYF. The chain carries TRBV30 and TRBJ2-5; the D is unclear. Per germline, CDR1 GTSNPN and CDR2 SVGIG (reference sequence). The V end was cut by 8 bases, the J end by 5 bases, with 18 bases between. The CDR3 consists of 13 residues.

This clone was seen a few times. The chain employs TRBV4-3 and TRBJ2-1, with 8 positions matching TRBD1. Germline CDR1 and CDR2: LGHNA and YSLEER. The CDR3 has 16 residues. The ends lost 0 bases at V and 4 bases at J; junction bases unmatched: 5. As DNA, the CDR3 is TGCGCCAGCAGCCAAGATAGGACAGGGAGATACAATGAGCAGTTCTTC. Translated: CASSQDRTGRYNEQFF.

The chain has TRBV27 and TRBJ1-5, with TRBD1 identical over 7 bases. V dropped 5 bases and J dropped 8; count of bases not matched to a gene: 15. There are 16 residues in the CDR3. CDR1 is MNHEY, CDR2 SMNVEV, per germline (reference sequence). CDR3 bases: TGTGCCAGCAGTCCACTACAGGGGAGGTTAGGGGAGCCCCAGCATTTT. Translated, it gives CASSPLQGRLGEPQHF.

This clone has a single count. The chain employs TRBV4-2 and TRBJ2-3; 16 bases agree with TRBD2. This CDR3 spans 17 amino acids. The V and J ends lost 1 base and 4 bases, in that order; junction bases with no gene match: 2. Germline-derived CDR1 and CDR2 are LGHNA and YNFKEQ. The CDR3 here is CASSQAGTSGRADTQYF. The DNA for the CDR3 is TGTGCCAGCAGCCAAGCCGGGACTAGCGGGAGGGCAGATACGCAGTATTTT.

V is TRBV19 and J is TRBJ2-7; 8 nucleotides match TRBD2. Germline loops: CDR1 LNHDA, CDR2 SQIVND (reference sequence). V trimming: 5 bases; J trimming: 2 bases; junction bases outside the gene matches: 8. The CDR3 contains 15 residues. DNA for the CDR3: TGTGCCAGTAGTCGTTGGGGCGGGAGGACCTACGAGCAGTACTTC. As protein: CASSRWGGRTYEQYF.

As DNA, the CDR3 is TGTGCCAGCAGCATAGACAGGGCCTCTGGGGCCAACGTCCTGACTTTC. Its protein is CASSIDRASGANVLTF. The V gene is TRBV5-6, the J gene TRBJ2-6; the match to TRBD1 covers 7 bases. This CDR3 contains 16 residues. V lost 4 bases and J lost 0; bases outside the gene matches: 4. CDR1 and CDR2 from the germline V gene are SGHDT and YYEEEE.

The CDR3 DNA reads TGTGCCAGCAGCTTAAGCAGGGTTGAAAAACTGTTTTTT. This translates into CASSLSRVEKLFF. The rearrangement links TRBV7-2 to TRBJ1-4, with a tentative D call TRBD1 (5 bases). Deletions cut 2 bases from V and 7 bases from J, with 8 bases between. CDR3 length: 13 amino acids. Germline V gene lookup returns CDR1 SGHTA and CDR2 FQGNSA.

The chain recombines TRBV28 with TRBJ1-2; no firm D call. CDR3 length: 13 amino acids. V lost 6 bases and J lost 4, with 12 bases in between. CDR1 and CDR2 (germline): MDHEN, SYDVKM. This chain's CDR3 is CASSIAGLYGYTF. CDR3 in DNA: TGTGCCAGCAGCATAGCGGGCCTCTATGGCTACACCTTC.

The V and J genes are TRBV11-2 and TRBJ2-7, with 7 positions matching TRBD2. The germline CDR1 and CDR2 sequences are SGHAT and FQNNGV. J was trimmed by 3 bases and V by 5 bases; bases with no gene match: 10. The CDR3 is 15 amino acids. CDR3 sequence (DNA): TGTGCCAGCAGCCTGGGGGGGGGAAGCGGCTACGAGCAGTACTTC. This codes for CASSLGGGSGYEQYF.

The chain recombines TRBV2 with TRBJ2-7; no clear D gene. Germline V CDR1 and CDR2: SNHLY, FYNNEI. The V and J ends lost 7 bases and 4 bases respectively, with 14 bases between them. The CDR3 consists of 13 residues. The CDR3 sequence: CASTKEGSYEQYF. The CDR3 DNA sequence: TGTGCCAGCACCAAGGAAGGATCTTACGAGCAGTACTTC.

This chain links TRBV5-4 with TRBJ1-1; a possible D gene is TRBD1 (6 bases). V was clipped by 4 bases and J by 1 base, with 14 bases between them. The CDR3 sequence is 15 residues long. Germline V gene lookup returns CDR1 SGHNT and CDR2 YYREEE (reference sequence). The CDR3: CASSRKGGGNTEAFF. The CDR3 DNA reads as TGTGCCAGCAGCCGCAAGGGAGGGGGGAACACTGAAGCTTTCTTT.

The chain carries TRBV2 and TRBJ1-6, with 8 bases identical to TRBD1. CDR3 size: 16 residues. Germline-derived CDR1 and CDR2 are SNHLY and FYNNEI. Trimming at V came to 0 bases and at J to 6 bases, leaving 4 bases not matched to a gene. CDR3 residues: CASSEAGTGGNSPLHF. The CDR3 nucleotides are TGTGCCAGCAGTGAAGCTGGGACAGGCGGTAATTCACCCCTCCACTTT.

The V gene is TRBV11-2, the J gene TRBJ1-1, with D perhaps TRBD1 (6 bases). Germline-derived CDR1 and CDR2 are SGHAT and FQNNGV. Trimming took 1 base from V and 6 from J, leaving 15 bases between them. The CDR3 is 15 residues long. CDR3 DNA: TGTGCCAGCAGCTTAGGGCGGGGGGCGCAGTCTGAAGCTTTCTTT. This gives the protein CASSLGRGAQSEAFF.

With respect to this clone: The junction departs from germline at one end; a sequencing error may be responsible. The chain carries TRBV7-7 and TRBJ1-1; no definite D call. The CDR3 length is 13 residues. Germline V CDR1 and CDR2: SSHAT, FNYEAQ (reference sequence). CDR3 DNA sequence: TGTGCTAGCAGCGCGGGAAGGGACACTGAAGCTTTCTTT. It codes for CASSAGRDTEAFF.

This clone was recorded once. The chain links TRBV6-5 to TRBJ1-1; D remains unclear. Germline CDR1 and CDR2: MNHEY and SVGAGI. Between the trimmed V and J ends, which lost 9 bases and 6 bases, there was a span of 11 bases. This CDR3 spans 11 amino acids. CDR3 protein: CASSRWSEAFF. DNA for the CDR3: TGTGCCAGTTCTAGGTGGTCTGAAGCTTTCTTT.